This T cell receptor beta chain was profiled in a study of PD-1 and CTLA-4 blockade in melanoma (dated by TCRdb to the early 2020s). Notes on the research overall: The study compared how PD-1 blockade and CTLA-4 blockade affected the melanoma-reactive CD8 T cell response in patients with melanoma.

The method was the immunoSEQ multiplex PCR assay. Drawn from immuneACCESS, this table holds only the in-frame rearrangements with V and J called that TCRdb kept. Clones are partly lost; checked studies trace under half to an unresolved V gene and leave the rest unexplained. The sample yields 32,000 or so clones; approximately 88% were counted once. The ten top clones hold over 6.5% of the sample. A remark on this clone: What antigen it recognizes has not been identified. The input lacks base qualities; no much larger clone sits a single base away.

Deletion took 4 bases off V and 0 bases off J, with a span of 12 bases between the germline ends. Based on the germline V gene (reference sequence), the CDR1 and CDR2 sequences are GTSNPN and SVGIG. The cysteine opens and the phenylalanine closes a CDR3 of 14 amino acids. The retained sequence is limited to the CDR3, 42 bases, with the frame set at the first base. This receptor chain uses TRBV30 and TRBJ1-1; there is no confident call for the D gene. This TCR came from a human donor with melanoma. The sequencing here drew on CD8+ T cells from peripheral blood, taken before anti-PD-1 treatment. Here is the DNA: TGTGCCTGGATCACAGAGCACATGAACACTGAAGCTTTCTTT. Its protein reads: CAWITEHMNTEAFF.